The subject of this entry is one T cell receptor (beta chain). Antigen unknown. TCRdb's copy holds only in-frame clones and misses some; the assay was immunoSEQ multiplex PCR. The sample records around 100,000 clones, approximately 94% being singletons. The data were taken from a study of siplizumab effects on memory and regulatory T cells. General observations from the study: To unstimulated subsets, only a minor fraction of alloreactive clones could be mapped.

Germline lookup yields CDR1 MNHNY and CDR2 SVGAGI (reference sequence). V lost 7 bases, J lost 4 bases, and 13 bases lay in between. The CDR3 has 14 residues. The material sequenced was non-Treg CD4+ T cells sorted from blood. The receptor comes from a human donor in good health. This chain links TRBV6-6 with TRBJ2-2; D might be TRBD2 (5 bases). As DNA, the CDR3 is TGTGCCAGCACTGTGGACTCTCTCACCGGGGAGCTGTTTTTT. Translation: CASTVDSLTGELFF.